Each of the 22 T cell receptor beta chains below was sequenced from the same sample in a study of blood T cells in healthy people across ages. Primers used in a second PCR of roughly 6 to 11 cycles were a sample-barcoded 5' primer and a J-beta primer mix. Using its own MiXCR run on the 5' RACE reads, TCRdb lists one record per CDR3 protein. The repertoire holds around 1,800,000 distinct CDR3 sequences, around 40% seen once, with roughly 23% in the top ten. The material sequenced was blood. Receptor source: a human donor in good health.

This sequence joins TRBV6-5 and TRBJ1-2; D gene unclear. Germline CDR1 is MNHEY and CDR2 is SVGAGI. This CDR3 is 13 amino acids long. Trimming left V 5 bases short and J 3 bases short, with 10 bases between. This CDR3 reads CASSRYGDYGYTF. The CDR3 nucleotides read TGTGCCAGCAGTCGCTATGGCGACTATGGCTACACCTTC.

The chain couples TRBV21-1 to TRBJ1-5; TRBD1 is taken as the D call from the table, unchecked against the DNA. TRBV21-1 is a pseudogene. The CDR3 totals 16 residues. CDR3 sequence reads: CASSKEGQGGFTAQHF. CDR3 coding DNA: TGTGCCAGCAGCAAAGAGGGACAGGGGGGATTCACGGCCCAGCATTTT.

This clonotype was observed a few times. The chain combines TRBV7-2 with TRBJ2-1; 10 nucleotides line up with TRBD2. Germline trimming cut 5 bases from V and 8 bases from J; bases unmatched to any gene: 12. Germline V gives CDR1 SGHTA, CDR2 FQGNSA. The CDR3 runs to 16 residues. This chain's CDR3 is CASSPPMASGGDEQFF. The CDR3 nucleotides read TGTGCCAGCAGCCCACCCATGGCTAGCGGGGGCGATGAGCAGTTCTTC. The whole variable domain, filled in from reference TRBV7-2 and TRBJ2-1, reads GAGVSQSPSNKVTEKGKDVELRCDPISGHTALYWYRQSLGQGLEFLIYFQGNSAPDKSGLPSDRFSAERTGGSVSTLTIQRTQQEDSAVYLCASSPPMASGGDEQFFGPGTRLTVL.

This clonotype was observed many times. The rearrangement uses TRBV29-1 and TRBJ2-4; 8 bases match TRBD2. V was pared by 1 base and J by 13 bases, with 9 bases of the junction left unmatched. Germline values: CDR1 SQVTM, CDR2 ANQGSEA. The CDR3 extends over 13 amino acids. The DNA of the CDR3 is TGCAGCGTTGAAGGAAGTAGCGGGGTGGAGCAGTACTTC. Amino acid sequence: CSVEGSSGVEQYF.

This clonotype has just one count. This chain's CDR3 is CAISESWGQTGELFF. Here the CDR3 DNA reads TGTGCCATCAGTGAGTCGTGGGGGCAAACCGGGGAGCTGTTTTTT. The rearrangement links TRBV10-3 to TRBJ2-2; D may be TRBD1 (6 bases). V was pared by 0 bases and J by 5 bases, with 10 bases between. Germline V lookup: CDR1 ENHRY, CDR2 SYGVKD. The CDR3 totals 15 residues.

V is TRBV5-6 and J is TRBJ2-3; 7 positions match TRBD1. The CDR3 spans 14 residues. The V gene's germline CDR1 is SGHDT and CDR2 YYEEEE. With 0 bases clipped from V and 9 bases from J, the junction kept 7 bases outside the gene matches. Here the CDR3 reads CASSLGPQGLTQYF. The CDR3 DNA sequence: TGTGCCAGCAGCTTGGGACCACAGGGGCTAACGCAGTATTTT.

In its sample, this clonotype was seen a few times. For the CDR3, the DNA is TGTGCCAGCAGCTTAAGATCTAGCGGGAAGAAAGGCGAGCAGTACTTC. Translation: CASSLRSSGKKGEQYF. The chain uses TRBV13 and TRBJ2-1; 9 nucleotides line up with TRBD2. The J call is uncertain, as TRBJ2-7 better fits the DNA end. The germline V gene encodes CDR1 PRHDT and CDR2 FYEKMQ (reference sequence). This CDR3 is built from 16 residues.

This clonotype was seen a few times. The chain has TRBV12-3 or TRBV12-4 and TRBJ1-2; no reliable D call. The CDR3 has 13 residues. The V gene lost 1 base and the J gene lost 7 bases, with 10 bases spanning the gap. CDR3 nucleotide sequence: TGTGCCAGCAGTTTAGGTACAGTAGTTGGCTACACCTTC. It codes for CASSLGTVVGYTF.

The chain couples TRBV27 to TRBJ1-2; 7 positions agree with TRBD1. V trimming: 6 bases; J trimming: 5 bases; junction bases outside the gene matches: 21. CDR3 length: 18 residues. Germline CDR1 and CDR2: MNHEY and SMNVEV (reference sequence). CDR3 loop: CASSQNVGEGALEYGYTF. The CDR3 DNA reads TGTGCCAGCAGCCAAAACGTCGGGGAGGGGGCGCTTGAGTATGGCTACACCTTC.

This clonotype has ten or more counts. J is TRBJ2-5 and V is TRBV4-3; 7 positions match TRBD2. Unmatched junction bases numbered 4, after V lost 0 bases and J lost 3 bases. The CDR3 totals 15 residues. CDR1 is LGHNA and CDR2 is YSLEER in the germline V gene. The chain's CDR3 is CASSQDLGGEETQYF. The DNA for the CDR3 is TGCGCCAGCAGCCAAGATCTTGGGGGGGAAGAGACCCAGTACTTC.

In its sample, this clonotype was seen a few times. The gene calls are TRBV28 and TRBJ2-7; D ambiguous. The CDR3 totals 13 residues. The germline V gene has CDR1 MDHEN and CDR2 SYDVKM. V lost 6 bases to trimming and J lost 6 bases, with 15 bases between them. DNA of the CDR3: TGTGCCAGCAGCTTCCCCGCCCCGGGCGAGCAGTACTTC. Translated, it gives CASSFPAPGEQYF.

CDR3 bases: TGTGCCAGCAGTGTAAGCGACAGGGCCGGGGGCAATGAGCAGTTCTTC. It is translated as CASSVSDRAGGNEQFF. The chain joins TRBV3-1 to TRBJ2-1; TRBD1 might be the D (7 bases). Between the trimmed V and J ends, which lost 6 bases and 6 bases, there was a span of 21 bases. The CDR3 sequence is 16 residues long. CDR1 is LGHDT, CDR2 YNNKEL, per germline (reference sequence).

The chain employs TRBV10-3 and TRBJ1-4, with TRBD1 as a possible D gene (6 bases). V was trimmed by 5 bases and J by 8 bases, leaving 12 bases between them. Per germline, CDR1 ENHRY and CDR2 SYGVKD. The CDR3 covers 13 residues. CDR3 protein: CAISPGQGEKLFF. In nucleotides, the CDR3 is TGTGCCATCAGTCCGGGACAAGGAGAAAAACTGTTTTTT.

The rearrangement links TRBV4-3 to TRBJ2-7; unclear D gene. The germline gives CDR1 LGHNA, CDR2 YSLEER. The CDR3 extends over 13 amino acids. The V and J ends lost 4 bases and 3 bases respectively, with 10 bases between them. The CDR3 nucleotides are TGCGCCAGCAGCCCTCAAACAGACTACGAGCAGTACTTC. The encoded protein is CASSPQTDYEQYF.

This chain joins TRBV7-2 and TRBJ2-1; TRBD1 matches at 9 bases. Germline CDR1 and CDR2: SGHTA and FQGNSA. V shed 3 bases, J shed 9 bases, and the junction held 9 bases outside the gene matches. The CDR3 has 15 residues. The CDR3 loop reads CASSFTQGALGEQFF. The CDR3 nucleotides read TGTGCCAGCAGCTTCACACAGGGGGCTTTAGGTGAGCAGTTCTTC. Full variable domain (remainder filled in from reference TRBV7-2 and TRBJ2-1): GAGVSQSPSNKVTEKGKDVELRCDPISGHTALYWYRQSLGQGLEFLIYFQGNSAPDKSGLPSDRFSAERTGGSVSTLTIQRTQQEDSAVYLCASSFTQGALGEQFFGPGTRLTVL.

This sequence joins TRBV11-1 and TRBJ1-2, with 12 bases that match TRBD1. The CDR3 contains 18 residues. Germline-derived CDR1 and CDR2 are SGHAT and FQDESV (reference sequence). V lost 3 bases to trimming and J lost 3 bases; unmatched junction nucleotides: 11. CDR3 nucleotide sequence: TGTGCCAGCAGCTTCGGTGGGGACAGGGGGCCCATCGACTATGGCTACACCTTC. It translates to CASSFGGDRGPIDYGYTF.

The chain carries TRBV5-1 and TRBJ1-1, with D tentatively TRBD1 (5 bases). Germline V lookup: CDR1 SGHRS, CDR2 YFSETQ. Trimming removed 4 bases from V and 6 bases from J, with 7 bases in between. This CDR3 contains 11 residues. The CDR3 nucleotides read TGCGCCAGCAGCGGGGGAGCTGAAGCTTTCTTT. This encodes CASSGGAEAFF. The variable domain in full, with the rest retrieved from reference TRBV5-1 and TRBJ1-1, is KAGVTQTPRYLIKTRGQQVTLSCSPISGHRSVSWYQQTPGQGLQFLFEYFSETQRNKGNFPGRFSGRQFSNSRSEMNVSTLELGDSALYLCASSGGAEAFFGQGTRLTVV.

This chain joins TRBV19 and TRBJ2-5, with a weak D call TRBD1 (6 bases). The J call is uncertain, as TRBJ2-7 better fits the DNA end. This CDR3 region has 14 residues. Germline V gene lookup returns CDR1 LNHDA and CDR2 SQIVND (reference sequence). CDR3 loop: CASSIMAGAYEQYF. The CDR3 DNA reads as TGTGCCAGTAGTATAATGGCAGGGGCCTACGAGCAGTACTTC.

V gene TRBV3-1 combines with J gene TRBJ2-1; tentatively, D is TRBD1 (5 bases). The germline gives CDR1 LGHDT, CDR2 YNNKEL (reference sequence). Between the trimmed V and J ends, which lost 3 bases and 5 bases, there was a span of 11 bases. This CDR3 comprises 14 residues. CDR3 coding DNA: TGTGCCAGCAGCCATACAGACAGTAACAATGAGCAGTTCTTC. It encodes CASSHTDSNNEQFF.

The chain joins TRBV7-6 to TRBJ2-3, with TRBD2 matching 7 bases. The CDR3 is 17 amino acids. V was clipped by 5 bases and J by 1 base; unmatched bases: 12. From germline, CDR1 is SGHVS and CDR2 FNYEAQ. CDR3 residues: CASSHDFVAGGTDTQYF. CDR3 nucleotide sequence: TGTGCCAGCAGCCACGATTTCGTCGCGGGGGGCACAGATACGCAGTATTTT.

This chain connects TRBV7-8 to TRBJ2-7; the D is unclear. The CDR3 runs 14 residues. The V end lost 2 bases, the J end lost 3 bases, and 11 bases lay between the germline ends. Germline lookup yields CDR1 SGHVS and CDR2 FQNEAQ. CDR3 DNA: TGTGCCAGCAGCTTAATAGACATGAACTACGAGCAGTACTTC. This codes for CASSLIDMNYEQYF. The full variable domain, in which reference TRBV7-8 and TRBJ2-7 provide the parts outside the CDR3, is GAGVSQSPRYKVAKRGQDVALRCDPISGHVSLFWYQQALGQGPEFLTYFQNEAQLDKSGLPSDRFFAERPEGSVSTLKIQRTQQEDSAVYLCASSLIDMNYEQYFGPGTRLTVT.

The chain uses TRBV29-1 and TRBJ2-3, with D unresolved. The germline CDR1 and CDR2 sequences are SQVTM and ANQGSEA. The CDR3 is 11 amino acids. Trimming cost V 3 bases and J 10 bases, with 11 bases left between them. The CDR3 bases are TGCAGCGTTGATAGTGGGTTTGCGCAGTATTTT. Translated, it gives CSVDSGFAQYF.